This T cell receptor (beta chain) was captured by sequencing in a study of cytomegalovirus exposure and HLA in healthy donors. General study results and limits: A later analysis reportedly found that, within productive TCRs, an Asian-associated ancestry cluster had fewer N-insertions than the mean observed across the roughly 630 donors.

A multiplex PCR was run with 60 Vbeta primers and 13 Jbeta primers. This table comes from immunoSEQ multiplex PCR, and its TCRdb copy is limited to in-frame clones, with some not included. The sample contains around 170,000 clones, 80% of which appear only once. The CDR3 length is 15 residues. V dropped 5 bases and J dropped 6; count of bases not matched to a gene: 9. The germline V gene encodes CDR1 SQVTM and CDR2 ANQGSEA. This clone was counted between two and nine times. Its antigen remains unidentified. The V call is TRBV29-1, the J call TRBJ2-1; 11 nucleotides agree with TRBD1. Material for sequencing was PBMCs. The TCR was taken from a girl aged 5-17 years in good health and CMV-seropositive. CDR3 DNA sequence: TGCAGCGTTAACCCTGGACAGGGGGCTAGCAATGAGCAGTTCTTC. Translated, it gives CSVNPGQGASNEQFF.